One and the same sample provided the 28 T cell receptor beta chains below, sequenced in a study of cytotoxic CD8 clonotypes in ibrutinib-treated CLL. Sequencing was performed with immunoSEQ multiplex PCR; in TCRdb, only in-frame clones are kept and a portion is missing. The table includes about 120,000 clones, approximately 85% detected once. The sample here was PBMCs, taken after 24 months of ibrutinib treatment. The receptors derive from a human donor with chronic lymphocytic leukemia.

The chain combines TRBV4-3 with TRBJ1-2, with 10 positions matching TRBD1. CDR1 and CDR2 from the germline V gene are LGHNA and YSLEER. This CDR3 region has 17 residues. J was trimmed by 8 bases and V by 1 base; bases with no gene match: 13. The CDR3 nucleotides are TGCGCCAGCAGCCAAGTCCTCCACCCTGGGACAGGGGAAGGCTACACCTTC. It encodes CASSQVLHPGTGEGYTF.

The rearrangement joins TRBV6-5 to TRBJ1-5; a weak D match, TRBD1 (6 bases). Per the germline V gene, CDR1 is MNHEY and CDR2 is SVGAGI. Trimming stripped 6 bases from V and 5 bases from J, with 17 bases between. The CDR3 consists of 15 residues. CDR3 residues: CASRSQGAGYQPQHF. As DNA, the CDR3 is TGTGCCAGCAGATCACAGGGAGCTGGGTATCAGCCCCAGCATTTT.

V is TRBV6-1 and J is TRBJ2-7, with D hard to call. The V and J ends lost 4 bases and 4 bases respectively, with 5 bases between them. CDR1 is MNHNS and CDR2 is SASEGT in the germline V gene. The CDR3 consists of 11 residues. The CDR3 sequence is CASSASYEQYF. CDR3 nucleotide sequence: TGTGCCAGCAGTGCCTCATACGAGCAGTACTTC.

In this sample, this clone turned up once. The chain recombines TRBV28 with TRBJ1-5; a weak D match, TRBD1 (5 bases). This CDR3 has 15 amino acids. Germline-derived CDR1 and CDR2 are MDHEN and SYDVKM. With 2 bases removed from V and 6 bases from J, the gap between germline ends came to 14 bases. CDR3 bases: TGTGCCAGCAGTTTAATGGGGGGGTTCGGTCAGCCCCAGCATTTT. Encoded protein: CASSLMGGFGQPQHF. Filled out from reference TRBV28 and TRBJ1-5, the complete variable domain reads DVKVTQSSRYLVKRTGEKVFLECVQDMDHENMFWYRQDPGLGLRLIYFSYDVKMKEKGDIPEGYSVSREKKERFSLILESASTNQTSMYLCASSLMGGFGQPQHFGDGTRLSIL.

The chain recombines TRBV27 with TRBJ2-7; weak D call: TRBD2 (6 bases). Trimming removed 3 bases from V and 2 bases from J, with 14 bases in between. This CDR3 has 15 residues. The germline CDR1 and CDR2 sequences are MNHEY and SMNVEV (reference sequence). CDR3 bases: TGTGCCAGCAGTTTTACAGGTCTAGCGACCTACGAGCAGTACTTC. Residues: CASSFTGLATYEQYF.

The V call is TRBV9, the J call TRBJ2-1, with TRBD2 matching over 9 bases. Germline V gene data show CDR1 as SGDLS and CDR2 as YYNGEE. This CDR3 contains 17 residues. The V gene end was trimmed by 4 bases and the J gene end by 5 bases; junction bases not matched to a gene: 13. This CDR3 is CASSPRGLAGGDNEQFF. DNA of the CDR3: TGTGCCAGCAGCCCCCGCGGTCTGGCGGGAGGGGACAATGAGCAGTTCTTC.

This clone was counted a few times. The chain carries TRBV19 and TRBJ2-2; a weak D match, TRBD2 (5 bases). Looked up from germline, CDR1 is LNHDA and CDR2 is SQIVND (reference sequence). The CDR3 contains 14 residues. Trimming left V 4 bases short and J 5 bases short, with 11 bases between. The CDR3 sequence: CASSRRENTGELFF. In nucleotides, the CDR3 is TGTGCCAGTAGTAGAAGGGAGAATACCGGGGAGCTGTTTTTT.

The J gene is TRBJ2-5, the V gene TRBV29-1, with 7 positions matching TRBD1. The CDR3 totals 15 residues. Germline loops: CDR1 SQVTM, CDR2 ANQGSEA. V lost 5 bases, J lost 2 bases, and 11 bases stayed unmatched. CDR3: CSVTRGRGKQETQYF. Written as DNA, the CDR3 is TGCAGCGTTACCCGGGGCAGGGGGAAGCAAGAGACCCAGTACTTC.

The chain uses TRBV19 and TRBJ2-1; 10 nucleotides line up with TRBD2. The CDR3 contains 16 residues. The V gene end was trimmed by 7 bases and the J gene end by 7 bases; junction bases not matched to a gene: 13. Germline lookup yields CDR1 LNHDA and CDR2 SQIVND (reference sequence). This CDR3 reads CASNSVAGGQTNEQFF. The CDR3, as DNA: TGTGCCAGTAACTCCGTAGCGGGAGGCCAAACGAATGAGCAGTTCTTC.

CDR3 in DNA: TGTGCCAGCAGTGGCCCTGGGACGGCGGGCTGGTCGAAAAACACTGAAGCTTTCTTT. This encodes CASSGPGTAGWSKNTEAFF. This chain joins TRBV27 and TRBJ1-1; D is possibly TRBD1 (5 bases). This CDR3 region has 19 residues. Germline-derived CDR1 and CDR2 are MNHEY and SMNVEV (reference sequence). V dropped 5 bases and J dropped 2 bases, with 27 bases sitting between them.

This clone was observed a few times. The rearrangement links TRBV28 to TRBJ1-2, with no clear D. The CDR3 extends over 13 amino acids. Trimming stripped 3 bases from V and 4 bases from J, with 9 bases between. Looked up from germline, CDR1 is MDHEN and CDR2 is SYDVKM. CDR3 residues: CASSLRVGYGYTF. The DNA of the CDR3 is TGTGCCAGCAGTTTGCGGGTGGGCTATGGCTACACCTTC.

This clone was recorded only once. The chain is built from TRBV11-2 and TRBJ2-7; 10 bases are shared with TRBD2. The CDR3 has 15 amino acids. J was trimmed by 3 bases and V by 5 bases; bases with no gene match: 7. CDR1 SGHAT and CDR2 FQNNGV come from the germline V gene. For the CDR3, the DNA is TGTGCCAGCAGCCGTACTAGCGGGACCAGCTACGAGCAGTACTTC. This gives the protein CASSRTSGTSYEQYF. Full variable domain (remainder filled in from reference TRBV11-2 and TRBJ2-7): EAGVAQSPRYKIIEKRQSVAFWCNPISGHATLYWYQQILGQGPKLLIQFQNNGVVDDSQLPKDRFSAERLKGVDSTLKIQPAKLEDSAVYLCASSRTSGTSYEQYFGPGTRLTVT.

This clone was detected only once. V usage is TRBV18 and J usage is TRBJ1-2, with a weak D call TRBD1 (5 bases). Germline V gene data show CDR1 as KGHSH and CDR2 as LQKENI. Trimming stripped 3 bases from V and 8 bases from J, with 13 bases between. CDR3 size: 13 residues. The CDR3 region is CASSPGEIYGYTF. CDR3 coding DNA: TGTGCCAGCTCACCGGGGGAAATCTACGGCTACACCTTC. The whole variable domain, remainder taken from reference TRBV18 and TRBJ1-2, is NAGVMQNPRHLVRRRGQEARLRCSPMKGHSHVYWYRQLPEEGLKFMVYLQKENIIDESGMPKERFSAEFPKEGPSILRIQQVVRGDSAAYFCASSPGEIYGYTFGSGTRLTVV.

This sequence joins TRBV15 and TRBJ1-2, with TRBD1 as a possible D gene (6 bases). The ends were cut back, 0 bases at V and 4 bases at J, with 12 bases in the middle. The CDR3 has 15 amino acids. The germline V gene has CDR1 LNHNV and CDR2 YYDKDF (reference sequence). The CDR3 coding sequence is TGTGCCACCAGCAGAGAGCCGGGAGGGGGCTATGGCTACACCTTC. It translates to CATSREPGGGYGYTF.

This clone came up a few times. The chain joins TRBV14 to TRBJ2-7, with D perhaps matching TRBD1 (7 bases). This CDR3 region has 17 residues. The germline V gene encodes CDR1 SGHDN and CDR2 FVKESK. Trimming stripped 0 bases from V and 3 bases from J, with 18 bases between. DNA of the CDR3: TGTGCCAGCAGCCAAGATTACCGGCAGGGGGGCAACTACGAGCAGTACTTC. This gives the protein CASSQDYRQGGNYEQYF.

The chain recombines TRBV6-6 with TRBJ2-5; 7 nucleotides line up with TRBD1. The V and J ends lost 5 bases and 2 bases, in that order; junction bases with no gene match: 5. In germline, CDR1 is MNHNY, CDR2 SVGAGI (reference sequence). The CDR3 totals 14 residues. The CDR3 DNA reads TGTGCCAGCAGTCCACAGGGGTTTCAAGAGACCCAGTACTTC. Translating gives CASSPQGFQETQYF.

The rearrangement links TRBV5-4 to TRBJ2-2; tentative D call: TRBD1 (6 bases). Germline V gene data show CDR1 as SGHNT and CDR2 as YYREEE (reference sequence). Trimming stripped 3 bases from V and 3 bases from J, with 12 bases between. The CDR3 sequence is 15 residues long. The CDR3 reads CASSSPTGDTGELFF. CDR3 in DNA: TGTGCCAGCAGCTCTCCGACAGGAGACACCGGGGAGCTGTTTTTT.

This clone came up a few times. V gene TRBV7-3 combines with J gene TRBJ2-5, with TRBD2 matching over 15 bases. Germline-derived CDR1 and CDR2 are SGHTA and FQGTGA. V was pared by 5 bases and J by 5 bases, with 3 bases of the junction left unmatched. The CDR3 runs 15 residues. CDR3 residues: CASSKGTSGRETQYF. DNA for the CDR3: TGTGCCAGCAGCAAGGGGACTAGCGGGAGGGAGACCCAGTACTTC. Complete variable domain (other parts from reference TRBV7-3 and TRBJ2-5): GAGVSQTPSNKVTEKGKYVELRCDPISGHTALYWYRQSLGQGPEFLIYFQGTGAADDSGLPNDRFFAVRPEGSVSTLKIQRTERGDSAVYLCASSKGTSGRETQYFGPGTRLLVL.

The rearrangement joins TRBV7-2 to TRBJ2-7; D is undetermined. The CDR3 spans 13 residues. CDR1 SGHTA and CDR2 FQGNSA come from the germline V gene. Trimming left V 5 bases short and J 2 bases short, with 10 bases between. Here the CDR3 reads CASSPPLTYEQYF. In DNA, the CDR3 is TGTGCCAGCAGCCCACCCCTAACCTACGAGCAGTACTTC.

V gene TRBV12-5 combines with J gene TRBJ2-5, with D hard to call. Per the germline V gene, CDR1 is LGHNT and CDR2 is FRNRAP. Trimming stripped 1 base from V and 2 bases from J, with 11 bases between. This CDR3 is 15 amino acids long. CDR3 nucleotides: TGTGCTAGTGGTTTGGGAAGTCTGGTTCAAGAGACCCAGTACTTC. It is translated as CASGLGSLVQETQYF.

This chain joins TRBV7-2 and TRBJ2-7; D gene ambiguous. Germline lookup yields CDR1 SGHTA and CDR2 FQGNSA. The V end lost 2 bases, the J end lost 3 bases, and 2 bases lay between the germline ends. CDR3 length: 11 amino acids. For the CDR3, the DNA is TGTGCCAGCAGCTTAAACTACGAGCAGTACTTC. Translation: CASSLNYEQYF. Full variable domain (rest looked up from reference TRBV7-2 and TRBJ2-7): GAGVSQSPSNKVTEKGKDVELRCDPISGHTALYWYRQSLGQGLEFLIYFQGNSAPDKSGLPSDRFSAERTGGSVSTLTIQRTQQEDSAVYLCASSLNYEQYFGPGTRLTVT.

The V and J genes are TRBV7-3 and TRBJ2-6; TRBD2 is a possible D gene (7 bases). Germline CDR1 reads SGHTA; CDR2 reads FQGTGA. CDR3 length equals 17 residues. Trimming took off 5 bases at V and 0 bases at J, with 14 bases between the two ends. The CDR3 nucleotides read TGTGCCAGCAGCCGGGGGGCTGGGGGCTCTGGGGCCAACGTCCTGACTTTC. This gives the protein CASSRGAGGSGANVLTF.

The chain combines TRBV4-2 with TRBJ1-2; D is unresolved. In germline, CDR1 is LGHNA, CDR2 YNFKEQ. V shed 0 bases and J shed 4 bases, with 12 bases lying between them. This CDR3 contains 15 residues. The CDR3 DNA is TGTGCCAGCAGCCAAGATGAACAGAACCTCTATGGCTACACCTTC. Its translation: CASSQDEQNLYGYTF.

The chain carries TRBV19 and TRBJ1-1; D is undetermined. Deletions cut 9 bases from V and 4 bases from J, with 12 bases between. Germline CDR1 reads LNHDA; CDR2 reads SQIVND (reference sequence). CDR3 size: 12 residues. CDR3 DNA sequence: TGTGCCAGGGCTGACTCCGGCACTGAAGCTTTCTTT. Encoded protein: CARADSGTEAFF.

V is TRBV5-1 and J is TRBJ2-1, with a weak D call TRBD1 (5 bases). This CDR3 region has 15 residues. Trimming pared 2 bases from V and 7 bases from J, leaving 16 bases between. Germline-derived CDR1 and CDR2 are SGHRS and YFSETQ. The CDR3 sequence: CASSFQGNSANEQFF. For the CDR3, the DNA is TGCGCCAGCAGCTTTCAGGGAAATTCAGCTAATGAGCAGTTCTTC.

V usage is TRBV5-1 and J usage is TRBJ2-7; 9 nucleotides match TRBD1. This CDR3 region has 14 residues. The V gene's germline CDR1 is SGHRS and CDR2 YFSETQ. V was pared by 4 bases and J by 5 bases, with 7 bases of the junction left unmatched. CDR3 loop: CASSGKQGANEQYF. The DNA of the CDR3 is TGCGCCAGCAGCGGCAAACAGGGGGCTAACGAGCAGTACTTC. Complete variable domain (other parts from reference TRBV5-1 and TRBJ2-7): KAGVTQTPRYLIKTRGQQVTLSCSPISGHRSVSWYQQTPGQGLQFLFEYFSETQRNKGNFPGRFSGRQFSNSRSEMNVSTLELGDSALYLCASSGKQGANEQYFGPGTRLTVT.

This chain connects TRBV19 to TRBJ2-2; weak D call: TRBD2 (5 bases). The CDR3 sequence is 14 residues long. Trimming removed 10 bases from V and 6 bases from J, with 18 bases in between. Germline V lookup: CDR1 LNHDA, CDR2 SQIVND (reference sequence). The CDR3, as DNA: TGTGCCATAGATACCGGACTTTCTGCCGGGGAGCTGTTTTTT. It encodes CAIDTGLSAGELFF.

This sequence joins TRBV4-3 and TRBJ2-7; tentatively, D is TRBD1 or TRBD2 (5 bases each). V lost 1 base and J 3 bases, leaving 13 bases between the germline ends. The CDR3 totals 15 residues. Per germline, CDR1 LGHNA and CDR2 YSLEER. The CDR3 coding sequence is TGCGCCAGCAGCCAAGGGCATTTTGGGGGCTACGAGCAGTACTTC. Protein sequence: CASSQGHFGGYEQYF.